These 2 T cell receptor beta chains share one sample of origin, sequenced in a study of T cells in Graves' hyperthyroidism and ophthalmopathy. Regions amplified from RNA transcripts were the TCR beta CDR3 regions. Primed by the HTBI set, a first-round RT-PCR was run on the TCR CDR3. Each CDR3 protein gets one entry after TCRdb re-called the multiplex PCR reads with MiXCR. The table records hundreds of thousands of distinct CDR3 sequences, under 20% of them present only once. Material for sequencing was blood. Every receptor here comes from a woman aged 25-40 years with Graves' hyperthyroidism.

This clonotype was seen a few times. V is TRBV10-2 and J is TRBJ1-1, with D unclear. The CDR3 loop spans 14 amino acids. Trimming cost V 2 bases and J 4 bases, with 11 bases left between them. The germline gives CDR1 WSHSY, CDR2 SAAADI. DNA of the CDR3: TGCGCCAGCAGTGAGGAACTAGCCCGCACTGAAGCTTTCTTT. Its protein is CASSEELARTEAFF.

This clonotype was recorded at least ten times. CDR3 amino acids: CASRRRVEGYTF. CDR3 in DNA: TGTGCCAGCAGAAGGAGGGTGGAAGGCTACACCTTC. V and J are TRBV12-3 or TRBV12-4 and TRBJ1-2, with unresolved D. This CDR3 contains 12 residues. V lost 6 bases and J 8 bases, leaving 13 bases between the germline ends.